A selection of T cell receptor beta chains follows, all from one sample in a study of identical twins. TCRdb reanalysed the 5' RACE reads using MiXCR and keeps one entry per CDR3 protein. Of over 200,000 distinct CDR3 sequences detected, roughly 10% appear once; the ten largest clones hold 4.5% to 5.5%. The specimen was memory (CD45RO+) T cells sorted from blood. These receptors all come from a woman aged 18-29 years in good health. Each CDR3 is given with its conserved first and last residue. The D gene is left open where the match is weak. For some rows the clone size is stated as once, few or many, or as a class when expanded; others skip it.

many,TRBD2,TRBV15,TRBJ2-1,CATSRVAGGPNEQFF,TGTGCCACCAGCAGAGTAGCGGGGGGGCCCAATGAGCAGTTCTTC
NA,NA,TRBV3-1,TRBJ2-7,CASSQSPSSYEQYF,TGTGCCAGCAGCCAAAGCCCGTCTTCGTACGAGCAGTACTTC
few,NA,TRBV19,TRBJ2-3,CASQGTVSGADTQYF,TGTGCCAGCCAGGGGACGGTGAGTGGTGCAGATACGCAGTATTTT
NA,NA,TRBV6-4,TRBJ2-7,CASSESEQYF,TGTGCCAGCAGTGAGTCCGAGCAGTACTTC
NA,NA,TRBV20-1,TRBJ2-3,CSARTRAADTQYF,TGCAGTGCTAGAACCCGGGCTGCAGATACGCAGTATTTT
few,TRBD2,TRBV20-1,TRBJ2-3,CSARILAEITDTQYF,TGCAGTGCTAGAATACTAGCGGAGATCACAGATACGCAGTATTTT
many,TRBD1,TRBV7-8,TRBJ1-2,CASSLSDRVYGYTF,TGTGCCAGCAGCTTATCCGACAGGGTATATGGCTACACCTTC
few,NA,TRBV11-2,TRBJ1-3,CASSLGGYSYSGNTIYF,TGTGCCAGCAGCTTAGGTGGATACAGCTACTCTGGAAACACCATATATTTT
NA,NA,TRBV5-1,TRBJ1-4,CASSLGSRINEKLFF,TGCGCCAGCAGCTTGGGTTCCCGAATTAATGAAAAACTGTTTTTT
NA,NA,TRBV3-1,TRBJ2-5,CASSHLGNAETQYF,TGTGCCAGCAGCCATCTAGGGAACGCAGAGACCCAGTACTTC
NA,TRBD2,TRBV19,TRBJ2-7,CASSIAGSGTTYEQYF,TGTGCCAGTAGTATAGCGGGTAGCGGGACCACCTACGAGCAGTACTTC
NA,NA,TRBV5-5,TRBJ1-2,CASSLAGPGYGYTF,TGTGCCAGCAGCTTGGCGGGACCGGGGTATGGCTACACCTTC
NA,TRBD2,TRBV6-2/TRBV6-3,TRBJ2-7,CASSPLRTSGRRYEQYF,TGTGCCAGCAGCCCGCTTAGGACTAGCGGGAGACGGTACGAGCAGTACTTC
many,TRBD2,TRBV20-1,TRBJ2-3,CSARDIAGGDTQYF,TGCAGTGCTAGAGATATAGCGGGAGGGGATACGCAGTATTTT
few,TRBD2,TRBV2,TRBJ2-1,CASSGGRAFF,TGTGCCAGCAGTGGCGGGAGGGCGTTCTTC
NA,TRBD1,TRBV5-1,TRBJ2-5,CASSLVLGTGETQYF,TGCGCCAGCAGCTTGGTGCTAGGGACAGGAGAGACCCAGTACTTC
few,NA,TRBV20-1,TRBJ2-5,CSGGTPRLNQETQYF,TGCAGTGGGGGGACACCTCGTCTGAACCAAGAGACCCAGTACTTC
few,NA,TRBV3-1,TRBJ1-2,CASSQARGAFYGYTF,TGTGCCAGCAGCCAAGCCCGGGGGGCTTTCTATGGCTACACCTTC
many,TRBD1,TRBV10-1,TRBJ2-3,CASSEPGTASTDTQYF,TGCGCCAGCAGTGAGCCGGGGACAGCTAGCACAGATACGCAGTATTTT